The clone carrying this TCR beta chain was found a few times. This sample is drawn from a study of CD8+CD57+ T cells in acquired aplastic anemia. Study-wide context: Average DNA yield from sorted CD4+ and CD8+ cells was around 3.2 ug.

The template used for profiling TCR beta VDJ and CDR3 was genomic DNA. TCRdb redid the calling of the reads with MiXCR, one entry per CDR3 protein. The table has about 75,000 distinct CDR3 sequences, under 80% seen once. This CDR3 contains 13 residues. Trimming left V 1 base short and J 9 bases short, with 7 bases between. Germline V gene data show CDR1 as LNHNV and CDR2 as YYDKDF (reference sequence). CD8+CD57+ cell expansion had been shown by flow cytometry in patients chosen for sequencing. The V call is TRBV15, the J call TRBJ1-6; unclear D gene. Material: sorted CD4+, CD8+, or CD8+CD57+ T cells (not recorded which) from PBMCs. The TCR was taken from a human donor with aplastic anemia. The CDR3 nucleotides are TGTGCCACCAGCAGAGTTGGAGGTTCACCCCTCCACTTT. It specifies CATSRVGGSPLHF.